This entry features one TCR beta chain sequence. V lost 0 bases, J lost 2 bases, and 13 bases lay in between. The CDR3 runs to 16 residues. Germline V lookup: CDR1 LGHNA, CDR2 YSLEER. The authors produced TCR alpha and TCR beta cDNA libraries with sample barcodes and UMIs by 5'RACE using constant-segment primers. From the 5' RACE reads, TCRdb called clonotypes with MiXCR, one entry per CDR3 protein. This sample carries more than 300,000 distinct CDR3 sequences, around 13% of them seen once, and the ten largest clones take about a fifth. The data were obtained in a study of T-cell memory formation after mild COVID-19.

The source of this sequence is a man between 18 and 29 years old who had mild COVID-19 (a few samples of this study predate the infection). Cell type and time point are not known. The sequenced sample consisted of PBMCs or a T cell subset sorted from them (not recorded which). The rearrangement joins TRBV4-3 to TRBJ1-2; TRBD1 might be the D (6 bases). The CDR3 bases are TGCGCCAGCAGCCAAGATACGTGGCAGGGGAACTATGGCTACACCTTC. This translates into CASSQDTWQGNYGYTF.